The sequence of this TCR beta chain was determined in a study of blood T cell repertoires in COVID-19. For the study at large: Whether acute or convalescent, the COVID-19 samples came from the United States, Italy and Spain. Sources were T cells, B-cell-depleted T cells, or PBMCs; the material itself was cDNA or gDNA.

Sequencing used immunoSEQ multiplex PCR; TCRdb keeps in-frame clones, though not all of them. The sample carries tens of thousands of clones, roughly 80% recorded once. This CDR3 contains 15 residues. V lost 5 bases and J lost 3, with 16 bases in between. Germline-derived CDR1 and CDR2 are SGHTA and FQGNSA. V and J are TRBV7-2 and TRBJ2-5, with D possibly being TRBD2 (5 bases). Input material: peripheral blood. The TCR was taken from a human donor in a cohort sampled during active COVID-19. CDR3 protein: CASSVDWISKETQYF. CDR3 nucleotides: TGTGCCAGCAGCGTGGACTGGATTAGCAAAGAGACCCAGTACTTC.